This is a list of T cell receptor beta chains from one sample in a study of blood T cells in healthy people across ages. In TCRdb, the 5' RACE reads were re-called with MiXCR into one record per CDR3 protein. The sample has around 1,500,000 distinct CDR3 sequences, approximately 28% seen once. The sample was blood. These TCRs come from a woman in her twenties or thirties in good health. Both conserved end residues are part of each CDR3. D genes are given only for firm matches. Rows may omit the clone size; those that give it use once, few, many or a size class.

j_call: TRBJ2-7
clone_size: NA
d_call: NA
v_call: TRBV20-1
cdr3_aa: CSARFAGTTYEQYF
cdr3_nt: TGCAGTGCTAGATTCGCCGGAACAACCTACGAGCAGTACTTC

j_call: TRBJ2-3
clone_size: NA
d_call: NA
v_call: TRBV25-1
cdr3_aa: CASSDNRGRSDTQYF
cdr3_nt: TGTGCCAGCAGTGATAATAGGGGAAGATCAGATACGCAGTATTTT

j_call: TRBJ2-2
clone_size: NA
d_call: TRBD1
v_call: TRBV2
cdr3_aa: CASQTGGYGTGELFF
cdr3_nt: TGTGCCAGCCAAACAGGGGGCTACGGCACCGGGGAGCTGTTTTTT

j_call: TRBJ2-5
clone_size: NA
d_call: NA
v_call: TRBV15
cdr3_aa: CATSRAQEAQYF
cdr3_nt: TGTGCCACCAGCAGAGCTCAGGAGGCCCAGTACTTC

j_call: TRBJ2-7
clone_size: few
d_call: TRBD1
v_call: TRBV7-9
cdr3_aa: CASSLVQGAFEQYF
cdr3_nt: TGTGCCAGCAGCTTAGTGCAGGGGGCATTCGAGCAGTACTTC

j_call: TRBJ1-1
clone_size: few
d_call: NA
v_call: TRBV10-3
cdr3_aa: CAISESERTEAFF
cdr3_nt: TGTGCCATCAGTGAGTCAGAACGCACTGAAGCTTTCTTT

j_call: TRBJ1-2
clone_size: NA
d_call: NA
v_call: TRBV14
cdr3_aa: CASSHFTGSGVRSLNYGYTF
cdr3_nt: TGTGCCAGCAGCCACTTTACCGGGTCCGGAGTCCGTTCCCTTAACTATGGCTACACCTTC

j_call: TRBJ2-5
clone_size: many
d_call: NA
v_call: TRBV9
cdr3_aa: CASSVGARLDGAETQYF
cdr3_nt: TGTGCCAGCAGCGTAGGCGCCAGGCTAGATGGAGCAGAGACCCAGTACTTC

j_call: TRBJ2-5
clone_size: few
d_call: NA
v_call: TRBV20-1
cdr3_aa: CSARVQGGRETQYF
cdr3_nt: TGCAGTGCTAGAGTACAGGGAGGGAGGGAGACCCAGTACTTC

j_call: TRBJ2-7
clone_size: many
d_call: NA
v_call: TRBV7-2
cdr3_aa: CASSLGETYEQYF
cdr3_nt: TGTGCCAGCAGCTTAGGGGAGACCTACGAGCAGTACTTC

j_call: TRBJ2-3
clone_size: NA
d_call: NA
v_call: TRBV5-4
cdr3_aa: CASSLVPGTRTDTQYF
cdr3_nt: TGTGCCAGCAGCTTGGTGCCAGGGACCCGCACAGATACGCAGTATTTT

j_call: TRBJ2-2
clone_size: NA
d_call: NA
v_call: TRBV7-2
cdr3_aa: CASSLYQAQNTGELFF
cdr3_nt: TGTGCCAGCAGCTTATATCAGGCCCAGAACACCGGGGAGCTGTTTTTT

j_call: TRBJ2-5
clone_size: many
d_call: NA
v_call: TRBV5-5
cdr3_aa: CASSLYGETQYF
cdr3_nt: TGTGCCAGCAGTTTATATGGGGAGACCCAGTACTTC

j_call: TRBJ2-4
clone_size: NA
d_call: NA
v_call: TRBV19
cdr3_aa: CASTMGQKNIQYF
cdr3_nt: TGTGCCAGTACCATGGGCCAAAAAAACATTCAGTACTTC

j_call: TRBJ2-2
clone_size: few
d_call: TRBD2
v_call: TRBV10-2
cdr3_aa: CASSPLAGVSGELFF
cdr3_nt: TGCGCCAGCAGCCCTCTAGCGGGAGTATCCGGGGAGCTGTTTTTT

j_call: TRBJ2-3
clone_size: NA
d_call: NA
v_call: TRBV24-1
cdr3_aa: CATSVRTGVADTQYF
cdr3_nt: TGTGCCACCAGTGTAAGGACGGGAGTCGCAGATACGCAGTATTTT

j_call: TRBJ2-1
clone_size: NA
d_call: NA
v_call: TRBV18
cdr3_aa: CAGSPSRTNEQFF
cdr3_nt: TGTGCCGGCTCACCTAGTAGAACCAATGAGCAGTTCTTC

j_call: TRBJ2-5
clone_size: NA
d_call: NA
v_call: TRBV5-4
cdr3_aa: CASSALMGPEETQYF
cdr3_nt: TGTGCCAGCAGCGCCCTGATGGGGCCAGAAGAGACCCAGTACTTC

j_call: TRBJ2-1
clone_size: many
d_call: TRBD1
v_call: TRBV28
cdr3_aa: CASSAGTDRYEQFF
cdr3_nt: TGTGCCAGCAGTGCCGGGACAGACCGCTATGAGCAGTTCTTC

j_call: TRBJ2-3
clone_size: NA
d_call: NA
v_call: TRBV29-1
cdr3_aa: CSTRVDTQYF
cdr3_nt: TGCAGCACCCGGGTAGATACGCAGTATTTT

j_call: TRBJ2-3
clone_size: few
d_call: TRBD2
v_call: TRBV4-3
cdr3_aa: CASSQDREGDTQYF
cdr3_nt: TGCGCCAGCAGCCAAGATCGGGAGGGGGATACGCAGTATTTT

j_call: TRBJ2-3
clone_size: few
d_call: TRBD1
v_call: TRBV6-2/TRBV6-3
cdr3_aa: CASSWNRPTGGRDTQYF
cdr3_nt: TGTGCCAGCAGTTGGAATCGCCCGACAGGGGGACGGGATACGCAGTATTTT

j_call: TRBJ2-5
clone_size: many
d_call: TRBD2
v_call: TRBV10-1
cdr3_aa: CASSEFRGGETQYF
cdr3_nt: TGCGCCAGCAGTGAGTTTCGCGGGGGAGAGACCCAGTACTTC